Sequencing of this TCR beta chain was carried out in a study of cytomegalovirus exposure and HLA in healthy donors. The wider study: Both the 120 validation repertoires and the 666 first-cohort repertoires used the same platform, as reported by a later analysis. Study-level results: A few of the chains that were CMV-associated were confirmed in vitro to be specific for CMV antigens. TCR beta chains numbering 150 to 200 were designated cytomegalovirus-associated.

Sequencing used immunoSEQ multiplex PCR; TCRdb keeps in-frame clones, though not all of them. Of 150,000 to 200,000 clones in the sample, around four fifths were seen once. Separation from the roughly 700-subject first cohort characterized the roughly 120-subject validation cohort, to which the donors belonged. A note on this clone: Antigen specificity is unknown.

The CDR3 length is 16 residues. Looked up from germline, CDR1 is SGHVS and CDR2 is FNYEAQ. The trim removed 0 bases at V and 4 bases at J, leaving 6 bases unmatched. This TCR derives from a man aged 30-40 years in good health and CMV-seropositive. The chain has TRBV7-6 and TRBJ2-3; 8 bases are a match to TRBD1. The sample was PBMCs. This chain's CDR3 is CASSLAGAGGPDTQYF. The CDR3 DNA is TGTGCCAGCAGCTTAGCGGGCGCAGGGGGCCCAGATACGCAGTATTTT.